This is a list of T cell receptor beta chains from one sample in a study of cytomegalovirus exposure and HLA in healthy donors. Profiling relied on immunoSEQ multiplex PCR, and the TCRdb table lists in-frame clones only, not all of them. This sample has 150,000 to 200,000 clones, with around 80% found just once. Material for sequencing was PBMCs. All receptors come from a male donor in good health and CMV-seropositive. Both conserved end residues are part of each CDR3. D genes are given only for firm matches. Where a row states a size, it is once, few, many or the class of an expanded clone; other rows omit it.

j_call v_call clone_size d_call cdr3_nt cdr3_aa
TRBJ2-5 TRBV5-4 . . TGTGCCAGCAGCTTGGGCCAGATCCAAGAGACCCAGTACTTC CASSLGQIQETQYF
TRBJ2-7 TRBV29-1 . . TGCAGCGTTTTGGCCCTCTACGAGCAGTACTTC CSVLALYEQYF
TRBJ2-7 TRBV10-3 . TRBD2 TGTGCCATCAGCTCGCCAGCGGGAGGGCTCTACGAGCAGTACTTC CAISSPAGGLYEQYF
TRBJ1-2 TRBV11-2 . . TGTGCCAGCAGCCCACTATCCCCTGGAGGGTTCTATGGCTACACCTTC CASSPLSPGGFYGYTF
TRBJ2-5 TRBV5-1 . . TGCGCCAGCAGCTTGTGGGGGGAGGAGCAGTACTTC CASSLWGEEQYF
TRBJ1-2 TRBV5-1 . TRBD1 TGCGCCAGCAGCTACGGGACAGGGAATCCCTATGGCTACACCTTC CASSYGTGNPYGYTF
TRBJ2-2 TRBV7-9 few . TGTGCCAGCAGCTTACCGGGAGTTGGGGCCGGGGAGCTGTTTTTT CASSLPGVGAGELFF
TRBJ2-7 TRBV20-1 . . TGCAGTGCTCTGGGAGAGGCCGAGCAGTACTTC CSALGEAEQYF
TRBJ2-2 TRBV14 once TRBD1 TGTGCCAGCAGCGGGACAGCCGGGGAGCTGTTTTTT CASSGTAGELFF
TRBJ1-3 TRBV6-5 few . TGTGCCAGCAGTTACGGTCAGGGGTCCTCTGGAAACACCATATATTTT CASSYGQGSSGNTIYF
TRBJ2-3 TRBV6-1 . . TGTGCCAGCAGTGAGTCTCATGGGAGTACGCAGTATTTT CASSESHGSTQYF
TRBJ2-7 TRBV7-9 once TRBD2 TGTTCCAGCAGCGCACCAAGTTTTAGCGGGGCCTACGAGCAGTACTTC CSSSAPSFSGAYEQYF
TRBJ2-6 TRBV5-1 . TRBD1 TGCGCCAGCAGCACCCCCCGCGAGGGGGCGTCCCCTGGGGCCAACGTCCTGACTTTC CASSTPREGASPGANVLTF
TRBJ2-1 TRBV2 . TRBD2 TGTGCCAGCACCCGGACTAGCGGGAGCAGTGAGCAGTTCTTC CASTRTSGSSEQFF
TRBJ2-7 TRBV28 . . TGTGCCAGCAGTCCCACAGGAGTGGGCTCCGAGCAGTACTTC CASSPTGVGSEQYF
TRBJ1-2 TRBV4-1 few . TGCGCCAGCAGCCAAGGGGGGGGAGGTCGGGGCTACACCTTC CASSQGGGGRGYTF
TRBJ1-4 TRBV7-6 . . TGTGCCAGCAGCTTAGTCGACAGGTCAGGGGAAAAACTGTTTTTT CASSLVDRSGEKLFF
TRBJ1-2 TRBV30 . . TGTGCCTGGAGTCTGAATCAGGAAAATGGCTACACCTTC CAWSLNQENGYTF
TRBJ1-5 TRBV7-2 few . TGTGCCAGCAGCCCCAGACAGTGGAATCAGCCCCAGCATTTT CASSPRQWNQPQHF
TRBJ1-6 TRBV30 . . TGTGCCTCTACGTGGAGCCGCAATTCACCCCTCCACTTT CASTWSRNSPLHF
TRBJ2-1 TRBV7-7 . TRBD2 TGTGCTAGCAGCTTAGAGGCTAGCGGGCTGAACAATGAGCAGTTCTTC CASSLEASGLNNEQFF
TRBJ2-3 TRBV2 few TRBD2 TGTGCCAGCAGTACTGAAGCGGGAGGGCCGAGCACAGATACGCAGTATTTT CASSTEAGGPSTDTQYF
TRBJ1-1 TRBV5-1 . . TGCGCCAGCAGCTCCTTATACACGAATGAAGCTTTCTTT CASSSLYTNEAFF
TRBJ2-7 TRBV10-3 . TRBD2 TGTGCCATCGGGACGGGGGGGGCTTCCTACGAGCAGTACTTC CAIGTGGASYEQYF
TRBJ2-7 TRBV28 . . TGTGCCAGTACCCGGCTGAGCGACTACGAGCAGTACTTC CASTRLSDYEQYF
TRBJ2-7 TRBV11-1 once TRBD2 TGTGCCAGCAGCCGACTAGCAGACTCATACGAGCAGTACTTC CASSRLADSYEQYF
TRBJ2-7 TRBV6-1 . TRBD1 TGTGCCAGCAGGACAGGGGTCTCCTACGAGCAGTACTTC CASRTGVSYEQYF
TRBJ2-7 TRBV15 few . TGTGCCACCAGCAGAGATCTAGGGTGGGAGGTCTACGAGCAGTACTTC CATSRDLGWEVYEQYF
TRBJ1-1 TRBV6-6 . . TGTGCCAGCAGTATGTCGGCCAACGGCCCGGGGACTGAAGCTTTCTTT CASSMSANGPGTEAFF
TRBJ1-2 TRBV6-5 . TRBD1 TGTGCCAGCAGCCCTAAGACAGGGCTCTATGGCTACACCTTC CASSPKTGLYGYTF
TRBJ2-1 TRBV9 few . TGTGCCAGCAGCGCAGGACTTGGTGAGCAGTTCTTC CASSAGLGEQFF
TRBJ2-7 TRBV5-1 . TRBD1 TGCGCCAGCAGCAGGACAGGGGTGGGCTACGAGCAGTACTTC CASSRTGVGYEQYF
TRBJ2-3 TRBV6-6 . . TGTGCCAGCAGTCAACCAACACCCCCAGTCACAGATACGCAGTATTTT CASSQPTPPVTDTQYF
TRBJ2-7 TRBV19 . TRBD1 TGTGCCAGTAGTCACAGGGGGCCCGCCTACGAGCAGTACTTC CASSHRGPAYEQYF
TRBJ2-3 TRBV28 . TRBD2 TGTGCCAGCAGTTTCCCACTAGCGGGTGAGAAGACGCAGTATTTT CASSFPLAGEKTQYF
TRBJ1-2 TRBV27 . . TGTGCCAGCAGTAGGACAGCTTCTAACTATGGCTACACCTTC CASSRTASNYGYTF
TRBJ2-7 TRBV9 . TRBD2 TGTGCCAGCAGCGTCGGGGACGGGGGGACCTACGAGCAGTACTTC CASSVGDGGTYEQYF
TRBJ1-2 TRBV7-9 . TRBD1 TGTGCCAGCAGATCTCCGGGACAGAACAACCAATCCTATGGCTACACCTTC CASRSPGQNNQSYGYTF
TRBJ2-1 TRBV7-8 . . TGTGCCAGCAGCTTAGTCCCAGCCTACAATGAGCAGTTCTTC CASSLVPAYNEQFF
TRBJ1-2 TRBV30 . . TGTGCCTGGAGTGTGCTCGGACAGTTATATGGCTACACCTTC CAWSVLGQLYGYTF
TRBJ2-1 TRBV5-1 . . TGCGCCAGCAGCTCGACACTTCCCGTGACCCAGTTCTTC CASSSTLPVTQFF
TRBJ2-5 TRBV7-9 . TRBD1 TGTGCCAGCAGTTCAGGGGGTCGAGAGACCCAGTACTTC CASSSGGRETQYF
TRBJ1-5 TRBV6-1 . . TGTGCCAGCATCTATACGGGGAATCAGCCCCAGCATTTT CASIYTGNQPQHF
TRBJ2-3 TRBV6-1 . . TGTGCCAGCAGTGAGGGTAGCCCCCGCACAGATACGCAGTATTTT CASSEGSPRTDTQYF
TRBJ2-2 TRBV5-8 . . TGTGCCAGCATCCATAGATTGAACACCGGGGAGCTGTTTTTT CASIHRLNTGELFF
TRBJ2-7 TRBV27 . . TGTGCCAGCTCCGGCAACGGCAGGATAAACGAGCAGTACTTC CASSGNGRINEQYF
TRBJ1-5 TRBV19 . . TGTGCCAGTCTCGGGGCGGCGGGGGTAAGCAATCAGCCCCAGCATTTT CASLGAAGVSNQPQHF
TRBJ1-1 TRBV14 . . TGTGCCAGCAGTCTGCTAGGGACATCGGGAAAAGCTTTCTTT CASSLLGTSGKAFF
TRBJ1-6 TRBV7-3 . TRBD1 TGTGCCAGCAGCTCCGGGACAGATAATTCACCCCTCCACTTT CASSSGTDNSPLHF
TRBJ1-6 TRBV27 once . TGTGCCAGCAGGGGGGCGTTTAATTCACCCCTCCACTTT CASRGAFNSPLHF
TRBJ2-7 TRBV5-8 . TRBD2 TGTGCCAGCAGCTCCGGTGGACTAGTCCACGAGCAGTACTTC CASSSGGLVHEQYF
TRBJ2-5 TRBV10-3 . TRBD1 TGTGCCATCAGTGAGTCTACACAGGGGATAAGGGAAGAGACCCAGTACTTC CAISESTQGIREETQYF
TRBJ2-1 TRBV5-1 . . TGCGCCAGCATCAGACAAGGGGGAGATGAGCAGTTCTTC CASIRQGGDEQFF